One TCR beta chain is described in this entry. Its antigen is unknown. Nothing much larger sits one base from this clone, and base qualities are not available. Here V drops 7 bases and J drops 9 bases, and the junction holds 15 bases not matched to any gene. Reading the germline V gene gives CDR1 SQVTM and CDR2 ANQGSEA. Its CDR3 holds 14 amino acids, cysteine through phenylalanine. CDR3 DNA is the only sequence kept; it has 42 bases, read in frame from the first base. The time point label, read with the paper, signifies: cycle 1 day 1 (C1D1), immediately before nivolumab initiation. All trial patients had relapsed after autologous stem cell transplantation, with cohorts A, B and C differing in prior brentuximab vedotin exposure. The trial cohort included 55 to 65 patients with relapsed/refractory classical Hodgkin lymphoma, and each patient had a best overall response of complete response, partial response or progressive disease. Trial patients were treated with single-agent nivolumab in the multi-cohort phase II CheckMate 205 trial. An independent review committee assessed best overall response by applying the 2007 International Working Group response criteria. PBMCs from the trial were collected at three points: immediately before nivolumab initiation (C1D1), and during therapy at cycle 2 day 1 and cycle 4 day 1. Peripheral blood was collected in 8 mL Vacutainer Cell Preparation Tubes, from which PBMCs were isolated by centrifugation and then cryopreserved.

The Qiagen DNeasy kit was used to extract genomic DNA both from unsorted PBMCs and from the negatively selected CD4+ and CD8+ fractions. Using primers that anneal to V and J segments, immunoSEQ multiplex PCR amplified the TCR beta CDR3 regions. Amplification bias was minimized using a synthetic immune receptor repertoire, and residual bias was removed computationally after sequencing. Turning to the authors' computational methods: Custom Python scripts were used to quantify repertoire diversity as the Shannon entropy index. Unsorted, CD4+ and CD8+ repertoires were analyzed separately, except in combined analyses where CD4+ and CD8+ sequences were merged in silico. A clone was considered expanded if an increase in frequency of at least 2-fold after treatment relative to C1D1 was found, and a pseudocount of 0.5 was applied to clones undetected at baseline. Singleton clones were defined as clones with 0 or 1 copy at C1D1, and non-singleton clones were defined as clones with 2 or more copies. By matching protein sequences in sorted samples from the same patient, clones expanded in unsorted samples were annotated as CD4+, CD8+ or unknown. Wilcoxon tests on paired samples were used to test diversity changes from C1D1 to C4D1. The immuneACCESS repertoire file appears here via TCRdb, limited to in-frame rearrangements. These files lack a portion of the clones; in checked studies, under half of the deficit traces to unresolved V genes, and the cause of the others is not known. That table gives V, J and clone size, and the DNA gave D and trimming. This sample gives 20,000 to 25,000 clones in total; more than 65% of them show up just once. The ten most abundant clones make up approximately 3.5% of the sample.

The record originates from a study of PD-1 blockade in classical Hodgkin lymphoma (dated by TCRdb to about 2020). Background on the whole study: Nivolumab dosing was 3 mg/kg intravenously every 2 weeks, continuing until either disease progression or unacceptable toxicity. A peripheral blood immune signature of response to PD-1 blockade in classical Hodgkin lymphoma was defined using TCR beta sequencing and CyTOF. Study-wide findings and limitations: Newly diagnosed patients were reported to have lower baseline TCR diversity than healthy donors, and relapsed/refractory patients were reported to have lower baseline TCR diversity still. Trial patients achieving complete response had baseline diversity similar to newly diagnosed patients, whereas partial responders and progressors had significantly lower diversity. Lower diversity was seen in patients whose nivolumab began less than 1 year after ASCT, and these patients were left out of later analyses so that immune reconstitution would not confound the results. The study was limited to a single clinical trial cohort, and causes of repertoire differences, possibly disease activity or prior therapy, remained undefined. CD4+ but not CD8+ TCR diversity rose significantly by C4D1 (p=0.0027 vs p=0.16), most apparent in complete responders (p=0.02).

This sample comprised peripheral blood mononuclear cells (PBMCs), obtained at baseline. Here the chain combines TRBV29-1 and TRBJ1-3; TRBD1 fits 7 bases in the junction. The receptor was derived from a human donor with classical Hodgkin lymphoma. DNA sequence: TGCAGCGGGGGTTCAGGGGGACCCGGTGGCACCATATATTTT. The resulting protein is CSGGSGGPGGTIYF.